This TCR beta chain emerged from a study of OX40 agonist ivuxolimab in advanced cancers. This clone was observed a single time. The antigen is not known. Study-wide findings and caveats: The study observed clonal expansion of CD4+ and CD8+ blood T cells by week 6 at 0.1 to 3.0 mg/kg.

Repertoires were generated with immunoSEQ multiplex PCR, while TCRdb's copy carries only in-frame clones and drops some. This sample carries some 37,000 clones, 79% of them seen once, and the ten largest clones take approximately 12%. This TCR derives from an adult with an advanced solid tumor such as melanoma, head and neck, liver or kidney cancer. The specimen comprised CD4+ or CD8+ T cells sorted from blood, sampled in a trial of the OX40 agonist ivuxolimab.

The CDR3 coding sequence is TGTGCCAGCAGTGACGATGACTCCTTGGATACGGATCCGCCCGACTATGGCTACACCTTC. This sequence encodes CASSDDDSLDTDPPDYGYTF. The rearrangement joins TRBV6-1 to TRBJ1-2; D not resolved. This CDR3 has 20 amino acids. CDR1 MNHNS and CDR2 SASEGT come from the germline V gene. The V end was cut by 3 bases, the J end by 3 bases, with 29 bases between.